What follows are 15 T cell receptor beta chains derived from one specimen sequenced in a study of beta chain features in type 1 diabetes. Study results and caveats: Shorter TCRB CDR3s, moderately but significantly so, marked every one of the four CD4+ subsets in Type 1 diabetes patients.

Their target antigens are unknown. Expressed TCRB transcripts were sequenced because the isolated RNA had all been reverse transcribed beforehand. Assay: immunoSEQ multiplex PCR; the TCRdb copy retains only in-frame clones and omits some. The repertoire consists of about 280,000 clones, with around 16% occurring once and the leading ten covering roughly 0.015%. The sample consisted of naive CD4+ T cells from blood. The receptors come from a man between 18 and 35 years old with type 1 diabetes.

J is TRBJ2-5 and V is TRBV5-1; 7 positions match TRBD2. The germline CDR1 and CDR2 sequences are SGHRS and YFSETQ. Trimming at V came to 4 bases and at J to 8 bases, leaving 8 bases not matched to a gene. CDR3 size: 13 residues. CDR3: CASSTRDYQTQYF. The DNA of the CDR3 is TGCGCCAGCAGCACCCGGGACTACCAAACCCAGTACTTC.

The chain combines TRBV6-5 with TRBJ2-3; TRBD2 might be the D (5 bases). Germline-derived CDR1 and CDR2 are MNHEY and SVGAGI. The CDR3 length is 16 residues. The V gene lost 0 bases and the J gene lost 2 bases, with 12 bases spanning the gap. The CDR3 DNA follows: TGTGCCAGCAGTTACTCGGCGGGCCCCCTCACAGATACGCAGTATTTT. Protein sequence: CASSYSAGPLTDTQYF.

V gene TRBV5-4 combines with J gene TRBJ2-3, with TRBD1 matching over 11 bases. The CDR3 loop spans 15 amino acids. With V trimmed by 4 bases and J by 4 bases, 5 bases remained unmatched. From germline, CDR1 is SGHNT and CDR2 YYREEE (reference sequence). The CDR3 loop reads CASSHPGQGADTQYF. The CDR3 DNA reads as TGTGCCAGCAGCCACCCGGGACAGGGGGCAGATACGCAGTATTTT.

This clone has just a few counts. The CDR3 coding sequence is TGTGCCAGCAGTTTAGGATTAGCGGGAAATCGCGAGCAGTACTTC. It translates to CASSLGLAGNREQYF. The chain has TRBV27 and TRBJ2-7; 8 bases line up with TRBD2. J was trimmed by 6 bases and V by 2 bases; bases with no gene match: 9. This CDR3 spans 15 amino acids. CDR1 and CDR2 (germline): MNHEY, SMNVEV (reference sequence).

The chain couples TRBV14 to TRBJ1-2; D ambiguous. The length of the CDR3 is 13 residues. Deletions cut 3 bases from V and 2 bases from J, with 7 bases between. The germline gives CDR1 SGHDN, CDR2 FVKESK. CDR3 nucleotide sequence: TGTGCCAGCAGCCAGAAGGAGAACTATGGCTACACCTTC. Translated, it gives CASSQKENYGYTF.

This clone was seen a few times. The CDR3 nucleotides read TGTGCCAGCAACAAAAAAGGTGGGGCCTTGTCCTACGAGCAGTACTTC. This encodes CASNKKGGALSYEQYF. The V gene is TRBV6-6, the J gene TRBJ2-7, with TRBD1 as a possible D gene (5 bases). The CDR3 sequence is 16 residues long. The germline gives CDR1 MNHNY, CDR2 SVGAGI (reference sequence). V was trimmed by 7 bases and J by 1 base, leaving 20 bases between them.

This clone was seen more than once but under ten times. The chain employs TRBV6-6 and TRBJ2-7; D is perhaps TRBD1 (6 bases). V shed 0 bases and J shed 11 bases, with 17 bases lying between them. The CDR3 contains 14 residues. Germline V lookup: CDR1 MNHNY, CDR2 SVGAGI (reference sequence). In nucleotides, the CDR3 is TGTGCCAGCAGTTACTCCCTGGTTTCAGGGGTGGAGTACTTC. Translating gives CASSYSLVSGVEYF.

This clone was recorded a few times. The chain employs TRBV7-2 and TRBJ1-1, with D perhaps matching TRBD1 (6 bases). Trimming removed 1 base at V and 1 base at J, with 7 bases between. This CDR3 region has 14 residues. CDR1 is SGHTA and CDR2 is FQGNSA in the germline V gene. The CDR3 DNA is TGTGCCAGCAGCTTAGGGACAGCGAACACTGAAGCTTTCTTT. It translates to CASSLGTANTEAFF.

The chain carries TRBV7-2 and TRBJ2-1, with TRBD1 as a possible D gene (5 bases). The CDR3 runs to 15 residues. Germline values: CDR1 SGHTA, CDR2 FQGNSA. V lost 4 bases and J lost 0, with 10 bases in between. The CDR3 loop is CASSSRVSSYNEQFF. The CDR3 nucleotides read TGTGCCAGCAGCTCCAGGGTAAGCTCCTACAATGAGCAGTTCTTC.

This clone showed up just a few times. The chain recombines TRBV4-3 with TRBJ2-3; 7 nucleotides match TRBD2. Germline lookup yields CDR1 LGHNA and CDR2 YSLEER. Germline trimming cut 1 base from V and 0 bases from J; bases unmatched to any gene: 4. The CDR3 is 16 residues long. The CDR3 spells CASSQALAASTDTQYF. In DNA, the CDR3 is TGCGCCAGCAGCCAAGCGCTAGCGGCTAGCACAGATACGCAGTATTTT.

This clone appeared a few times. The rearrangement links TRBV9 to TRBJ2-3; D remains ambiguous. Germline CDR1 and CDR2: SGDLS and YYNGEE. V gave up 0 bases and J gave up 6 bases, with 5 bases separating them. This CDR3 is 12 amino acids long. Here the CDR3 DNA reads TGTGCCAGCAGCGTAGCTCGGGATACGCAGTATTTT. It specifies CASSVARDTQYF.

This clone was seen a few times. Other DNA sequences in the sample encode the same CDR3. The V gene is TRBV18, the J gene TRBJ2-7; TRBD1 aligns across 12 bases. Germline loops: CDR1 KGHSH, CDR2 LQKENI. CDR3 length: 13 amino acids. Losses at the gene ends were 6 bases for V and 4 bases for J; bases not matched to a gene: 1. The CDR3 coding sequence is TGTGCCAGCTCGGGACAGGGGGCATACGAGCAGTACTTC. It encodes CASSGQGAYEQYF.

V is TRBV5-6 and J is TRBJ1-5; 7 nucleotides agree with TRBD1. This CDR3 contains 13 residues. Trimming took 3 bases from V and 7 from J; bases not matched to a gene: 4. Germline CDR1 SGHDT, CDR2 YYEEEE. The CDR3 nucleotides are TGTGCCAGCAGCTACAGGGGTGGCCAGCCCCAGCATTTT. It yields the protein CASSYRGGQPQHF.

The V and J genes are TRBV6-6 and TRBJ2-7; no definite D call. Between the trimmed V and J ends, which lost 4 bases and 1 base, there was a span of 5 bases. Germline loops: CDR1 MNHNY, CDR2 SVGAGI (reference sequence). The CDR3 length is 12 residues. The chain's CDR3 is CASSSSSYEQYF. The CDR3 nucleotides are TGTGCCAGCAGTTCTTCTTCCTACGAGCAGTACTTC.

The chain has TRBV27 and TRBJ1-2; TRBD1 is a possible D gene (6 bases). In germline, CDR1 is MNHEY, CDR2 SMNVEV (reference sequence). The CDR3 runs to 15 residues. The germline V and J ends were trimmed by 8 bases and 2 bases, with 18 bases remaining between them. The CDR3 DNA sequence: TGTGCCAGCCGGAGGGGGGGAAGAGGCAACTATGGCTACACCTTC. It specifies CASRRGGRGNYGYTF.